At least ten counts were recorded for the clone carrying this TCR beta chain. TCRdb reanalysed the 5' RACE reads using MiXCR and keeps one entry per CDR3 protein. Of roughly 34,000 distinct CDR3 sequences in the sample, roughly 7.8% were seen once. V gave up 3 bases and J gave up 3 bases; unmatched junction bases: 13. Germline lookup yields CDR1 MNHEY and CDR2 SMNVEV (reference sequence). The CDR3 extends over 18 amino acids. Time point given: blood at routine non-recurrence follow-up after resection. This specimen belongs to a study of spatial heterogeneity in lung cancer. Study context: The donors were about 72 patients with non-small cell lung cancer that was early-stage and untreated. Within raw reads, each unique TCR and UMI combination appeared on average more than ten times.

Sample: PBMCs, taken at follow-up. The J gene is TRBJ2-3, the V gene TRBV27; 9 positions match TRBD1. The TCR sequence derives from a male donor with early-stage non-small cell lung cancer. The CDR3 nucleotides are TGTGCCAGCAGTTTGGGGGTTACAGGGGGCGCGGTAACAGATACGCAGTATTTT. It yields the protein CASSLGVTGGAVTDTQYF.